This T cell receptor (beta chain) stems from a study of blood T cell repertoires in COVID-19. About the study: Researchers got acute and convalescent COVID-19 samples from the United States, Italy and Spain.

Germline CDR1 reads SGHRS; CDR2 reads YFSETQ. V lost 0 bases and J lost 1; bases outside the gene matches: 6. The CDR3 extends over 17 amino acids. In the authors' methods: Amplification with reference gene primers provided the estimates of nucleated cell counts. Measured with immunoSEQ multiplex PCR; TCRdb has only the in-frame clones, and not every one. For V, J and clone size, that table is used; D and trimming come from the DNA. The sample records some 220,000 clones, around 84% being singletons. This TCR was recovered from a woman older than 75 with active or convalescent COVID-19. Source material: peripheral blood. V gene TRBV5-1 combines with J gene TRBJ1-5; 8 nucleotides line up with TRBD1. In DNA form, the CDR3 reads TGCGCCAGCAGCTTGGGTCCAGGGGGCTTGAGCAATCAGCCCCAGCATTTT. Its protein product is CASSLGPGGLSNQPQHF.